Reported below is one T cell receptor beta chain. No antigen is known for it. The data were obtained in a study of shared clonotypes between healthy human individuals. Study-wide findings and caveats: Clonotype sharing among donors likely depends on sequencing depth. Rarefaction analysis demonstrated incomplete sorted-subset sequencing notwithstanding large depth.

Libraries were prepared by immunoSEQ multiplex PCR; TCRdb keeps only in-frame clonotypes and omits some of them. The profile covers about 580,000 clones, with 98% appearing a single time and 0.3% to 0.35% taken by the ten largest. The germline V gene has CDR1 MNHEY and CDR2 SMNVEV (reference sequence). Trimming removed 4 bases from V and 1 base from J; junction bases left unmatched: 7. The length of the CDR3 is 18 residues. CD8 cells classed as naive were CD45RO-negative and positively selected for CCR7, excluding terminally differentiated effector memory CD45RA+ cells. Sequenced: naive CD8+ T cells sorted from blood. This chain uses TRBV27 with TRBJ2-1, with TRBD2 matching over 13 bases. This receptor was identified in a young man in good health. The CDR3 loop is CASSSRTSGGPSYNEQFF. DNA of the CDR3: TGTGCCAGCAGTTCCCGGACTAGCGGGGGACCTTCCTACAATGAGCAGTTCTTC.